Presented here are 30 T cell receptor beta chains from one specimen sequenced in a study of blood T cell repertoires in COVID-19. Generated by immunoSEQ multiplex PCR, the TCRdb table keeps only in-frame clones and is missing some. The repertoire includes hundreds of thousands of clones, around 88% of them detected once, and about 3.3% sits in the top ten. The material sequenced was PBMCs or T cells enriched from blood (not recorded which). These receptors all stem from a woman between 35 and 50 years old with acute COVID-19.

The chain employs TRBV5-1 and TRBJ2-3; the D is unclear. The germline CDR1 and CDR2 sequences are SGHRS and YFSETQ. This CDR3 has 14 amino acids. Trimming pared 2 bases from V and 4 bases from J, leaving 11 bases between. DNA for the CDR3: TGCGCCAGCAGCTTTCGACTTAGAGCAGATACGCAGTATTTT. Translation gives CASSFRLRADTQYF.

The chain employs TRBV2 and TRBJ1-4, with D unclear. Germline-derived CDR1 and CDR2 are SNHLY and FYNNEI. V was cut by 2 bases and J by 7 bases, with 11 bases left in between. The length of the CDR3 is 14 residues. The CDR3 region is CASSESGLGEKLFF. CDR3 nucleotide sequence: TGTGCCAGCAGTGAATCGGGGTTGGGTGAAAAACTGTTTTTT.

CDR3 residues: CASSTGRSGNTIYF. The CDR3 DNA reads as TGTGCCAGCAGCACTGGGAGGTCTGGAAACACCATATATTTT. The rearrangement joins TRBV9 to TRBJ1-3, with D unresolved. There are 14 residues in the CDR3. The V and J ends lost 4 bases and 1 base respectively, with 9 bases between them. CDR1 and CDR2 (germline): SGDLS, YYNGEE.

This rearrangement joins TRBV7-3 to TRBJ1-1, with 10 nucleotides matching TRBD1. The CDR3 contains 15 residues. Per the germline V gene, CDR1 is SGHTA and CDR2 is FQGTGA. V was pared by 2 bases and J by 1 base, with 1 base of the junction left unmatched. The CDR3 nucleotides are TGTGCCAGCAGCTTAGGGACAGGGGAGAACACTGAAGCTTTCTTT. It encodes CASSLGTGENTEAFF. Looking up the rest from reference TRBV7-3 and TRBJ1-1 gives the full variable domain: GAGVSQTPSNKVTEKGKYVELRCDPISGHTALYWYRQSLGQGPEFLIYFQGTGAADDSGLPNDRFFAVRPEGSVSTLKIQRTERGDSAVYLCASSLGTGENTEAFFGQGTRLTVV.

As DNA, the CDR3 is TGTGCCAGCAGTTCCGGGACTAGCGGGAATGAGCAGTTCTTC. Amino acids: CASSSGTSGNEQFF. The genes are TRBV6-5 and TRBJ2-1; TRBD2 aligns across 12 bases. Germline trimming cut 4 bases from V and 7 bases from J; bases unmatched to any gene: 2. This CDR3 has 14 residues. Germline assignment: CDR1 MNHEY and CDR2 SVGAGI.

This clone was counted once. The chain links TRBV29-1 to TRBJ1-3; D is unclear. CDR1 is SQVTM and CDR2 is ANQGSEA in the germline V gene. Deletions cut 7 bases from V and 2 bases from J, with 12 bases between. The CDR3 spans 13 residues. The CDR3 DNA sequence: TGCAGCGCCTCCGGGAGGGCTGGAAACACCATATATTTT. This encodes CSASGRAGNTIYF.

This chain connects TRBV7-9 to TRBJ1-4; D is uncertain. Trimming removed 2 bases at V and 8 bases at J, with 18 bases between. The CDR3 spans 16 residues. Looked up from germline, CDR1 is SEHNR and CDR2 is FQNEAQ (reference sequence). The CDR3: CASSLPRGLGEEKLFF. DNA for the CDR3: TGTGCCAGCAGCTTACCCAGAGGCCTCGGAGAGGAAAAACTGTTTTTT.

This rearrangement joins TRBV7-9 to TRBJ1-6; D is possibly TRBD1 (5 bases). CDR1 and CDR2 (germline): SEHNR, FQNEAQ (reference sequence). This CDR3 has 14 residues. Deletions cut 4 bases from V and 7 bases from J, with 11 bases between. The CDR3, as DNA: TGTGCCAGCAGCTCCGTCCCAGGGAATTCACCCCTCCACTTT. Its protein product is CASSSVPGNSPLHF.

This chain joins TRBV19 and TRBJ1-6; a weak D match, TRBD1 (5 bases). The length of the CDR3 is 16 residues. CDR1 and CDR2 from the germline V gene are LNHDA and SQIVND (reference sequence). With 0 bases removed from V and 7 bases from J, the gap between germline ends came to 13 bases. CDR3 coding DNA: TGTGCCAGTAGTATAGACGGCGGGGCGCACAATTCACCCCTCCACTTT. Translating it yields CASSIDGGAHNSPLHF.

This chain joins TRBV5-4 and TRBJ1-2, with D unclear. Trimming removed 0 bases at V and 4 bases at J, with 10 bases between. The CDR3 loop spans 14 amino acids. The germline gives CDR1 SGHNT, CDR2 YYREEE (reference sequence). CDR3 in DNA: TGTGCCAGCAGCTTGGGACAATTTTCCTATGGCTACACCTTC. Protein: CASSLGQFSYGYTF.

The CDR3, as DNA: TGTGCCAGCAGTTATATAGGGGCGAACCTAAACACTGAAGCTTTCTTT. As protein: CASSYIGANLNTEAFF. The chain uses TRBV6-5 and TRBJ1-1; D is possibly TRBD1 (5 bases). The length of the CDR3 is 16 residues. V was pared by 3 bases and J by 2 bases, with 16 bases between. Germline lookup yields CDR1 MNHEY and CDR2 SVGAGI.

V and J are TRBV29-1 and TRBJ2-1; 7 positions agree with TRBD1. This CDR3 is 11 amino acids long. The V and J ends lost 7 bases and 10 bases, in that order; junction bases with no gene match: 7. Per the germline V gene, CDR1 is SQVTM and CDR2 is ANQGSEA. The CDR3 here is CSAEDRPEQFF. The CDR3 nucleotides read TGCAGCGCCGAGGACAGGCCCGAGCAGTTCTTC.

The chain uses TRBV7-2 and TRBJ2-1; 11 positions agree with TRBD2. The CDR3 runs 17 residues. Germline lookup yields CDR1 SGHTA and CDR2 FQGNSA. J was trimmed by 5 bases and V by 4 bases; bases with no gene match: 10. The CDR3 spells CASSSPGGLAANNEQFF. The CDR3 bases are TGTGCCAGCAGCTCCCCGGGGGGACTAGCGGCTAACAATGAGCAGTTCTTC.

The chain is built from TRBV5-1 and TRBJ1-2, with a tentative D call TRBD1 (6 bases). With 7 bases removed from V and 3 bases from J, the gap between germline ends came to 10 bases. Germline CDR1 is SGHRS and CDR2 is YFSETQ. The CDR3 has 12 amino acids. The CDR3 loop reads CASGRTDYGYTF. The CDR3 region has the DNA TGCGCCAGCGGGCGGACAGACTATGGCTACACCTTC. The full variable domain, with the rest looked up from reference TRBV5-1 and TRBJ1-2, is KAGVTQTPRYLIKTRGQQVTLSCSPISGHRSVSWYQQTPGQGLQFLFEYFSETQRNKGNFPGRFSGRQFSNSRSEMNVSTLELGDSALYLCASGRTDYGYTFGSGTRLTVV.

This clone was detected a few times. V and J are TRBV11-2 and TRBJ1-2, with a possible D match to TRBD1 (6 bases). CDR1 is SGHAT, CDR2 FQNNGV, per germline. V gave up 0 bases and J gave up 4 bases, with 18 bases separating them. The CDR3 runs 17 residues. CDR3 amino acids: CASSLEGAGLSGYGYTF. The DNA for the CDR3 is TGTGCCAGCAGCTTAGAGGGGGCGGGTCTGAGCGGCTATGGCTACACCTTC.

The chain employs TRBV27 and TRBJ2-7; 9 bases line up with TRBD2. The length of the CDR3 is 15 residues. The germline V gene has CDR1 MNHEY and CDR2 SMNVEV (reference sequence). J lost 6 bases, V lost 1 base, and 7 bases had no gene match. CDR3 bases: TGTGCCAGCAGTTTATTCCGGCGGGAGGGCTCCGAGCAGTACTTC. Its translation is CASSLFRREGSEQYF.

The chain recombines TRBV5-5 with TRBJ1-6, with D possibly being TRBD1 (5 bases). V was shortened by 2 bases and J by 6 bases, with 12 bases between the two germline ends. The CDR3 is 15 amino acids. Germline V gives CDR1 SGHKS, CDR2 YYEKEE (reference sequence). As DNA, the CDR3 is TGTGCCAGCAGCTTAAGGGGCGGGAGTAATTCACCCCTCCACTTT. This codes for CASSLRGGSNSPLHF.

The chain couples TRBV7-9 to TRBJ1-3; no clear D. The germline V gene has CDR1 SEHNR and CDR2 FQNEAQ (reference sequence). V lost 1 base, J lost 0 bases, and 4 bases lay in between. The CDR3 has 14 amino acids. This chain's CDR3 is CASSLGRSGNTIYF. For the CDR3, the DNA is TGTGCCAGCAGCTTAGGTCGCTCTGGAAACACCATATATTTT.

This chain connects TRBV5-5 to TRBJ2-1, with TRBD2 matching over 9 bases. V shed 1 base and J 8 bases; nucleotides not matched to a gene: 10. The CDR3 extends over 16 amino acids. The germline V gene encodes CDR1 SGHKS and CDR2 YYEKEE (reference sequence). CDR3 sequence: CASSLRSSGRGDEQFF. The CDR3 nucleotides are TGTGCCAGCAGCTTGCGAAGTAGCGGGAGAGGCGATGAGCAGTTCTTC.

The gene calls are TRBV3-1 (or the pseudogene TRBV3-2) and TRBJ2-1, with D tentatively TRBD2 (5 bases). CDR1 LGHDT and CDR2 YNNKEL come from the germline V gene (reference sequence). V was shortened by 4 bases and J by 0 bases, with 13 bases between the two germline ends. The CDR3 spans 16 residues. CDR3 nucleotide sequence: TGTGCCAGCAGCCCAAGAGTTGGGAGCTCCTACAATGAGCAGTTCTTC. This encodes CASSPRVGSSYNEQFF.

J is TRBJ1-5 and V is TRBV6-5; D is uncertain. V dropped 8 bases and J dropped 2 bases, with 10 bases sitting between them. The CDR3 covers 13 residues. Germline CDR1 is MNHEY and CDR2 is SVGAGI. The CDR3 reads CASAFSGNQPQHF. The CDR3 DNA reads as TGTGCCAGCGCTTTTAGTGGCAATCAGCCCCAGCATTTT.

The genes are TRBV19 and TRBJ1-3, with 12 bases matching TRBD1. The junction had 15 bases not matched to a gene; V was cut back by 5 bases and J by 1 base. The CDR3 is 20 residues long. Germline loops: CDR1 LNHDA, CDR2 SQIVND (reference sequence). The CDR3 is CASSPLWMRGQGASGNTIYF. The CDR3 nucleotides are TGTGCCAGTAGTCCCCTGTGGATGAGGGGACAGGGGGCGTCTGGAAACACCATATATTTT.

This clone was recorded once. This chain connects TRBV24-1 to TRBJ2-2, with a weak D call TRBD2 (5 bases). The CDR3 is made up of 17 amino acids. The germline V gene encodes CDR1 KGHDR and CDR2 SFDVKD. Trimming left V 4 bases short and J 0 bases short, with 14 bases between. CDR3 sequence: CATSDPVGSANTGELFF. DNA of the CDR3: TGTGCCACCAGTGACCCCGTAGGGAGCGCGAACACCGGGGAGCTGTTTTTT.

The chain recombines TRBV7-9 with TRBJ2-2; 11 positions agree with TRBD2. V was clipped by 3 bases and J by 5 bases; unmatched bases: 8. Germline values: CDR1 SEHNR, CDR2 FQNEAQ (reference sequence). The CDR3 covers 17 residues. CDR3 protein: CASSFSATSGITGELFF. The CDR3 DNA is TGTGCCAGCAGCTTCTCGGCGACTAGCGGGATTACCGGGGAGCTGTTTTTT.

This clone was picked up a small number of times. The genes are TRBV18 and TRBJ2-1, with D possibly being TRBD1 (6 bases). Germline values: CDR1 KGHSH, CDR2 LQKENI. Trimming left V 5 bases short and J 7 bases short, with 12 bases between. The CDR3 extends over 13 amino acids. CDR3 in amino acids: CASSKTGGNEQFF. CDR3 in DNA: TGTGCCAGCTCAAAGACAGGCGGGAATGAGCAGTTCTTC.

V and J are TRBV19 and TRBJ2-2; no reliable D call. Germline V CDR1 and CDR2: LNHDA, SQIVND (reference sequence). CDR3 size: 15 residues. Trimming removed 6 bases at V and 6 bases at J, with 17 bases between. The CDR3 sequence is CASSSGLEWAGELFF. The CDR3 DNA reads TGTGCCAGTAGCTCAGGATTGGAATGGGCCGGGGAGCTGTTTTTT.

This sequence joins TRBV3-1 (or the pseudogene TRBV3-2) and TRBJ1-4; D unresolved. CDR1 LGHDT and CDR2 YNNKEL come from the germline V gene (reference sequence). Trimming took 0 bases from V and 8 from J, leaving 7 bases between them. The CDR3 extends over 13 amino acids. The DNA of the CDR3 is TGTGCCAGCAGCCAAGACAGGTTGGAAAAACTGTTTTTT. Translated: CASSQDRLEKLFF.

The V gene is TRBV11-2, the J gene TRBJ2-7, with D uncertain. V gave up 0 bases and J gave up 7 bases, with 16 bases separating them. Germline V lookup: CDR1 SGHAT, CDR2 FQNNGV. The CDR3 has 15 residues. The CDR3 region is CASSLEASTLGEQYF. The CDR3 DNA reads as TGTGCCAGCAGCTTAGAGGCCAGTACCCTAGGAGAGCAGTACTTC. Together with reference TRBV11-2 and TRBJ2-7, the CDR3 gives the full variable domain: EAGVAQSPRYKIIEKRQSVAFWCNPISGHATLYWYQQILGQGPKLLIQFQNNGVVDDSQLPKDRFSAERLKGVDSTLKIQPAKLEDSAVYLCASSLEASTLGEQYFGPGTRLTVT.

A single count supports this clone. The genes are TRBV9 and TRBJ1-2; the D is unclear. This CDR3 comprises 16 residues. V lost 0 bases, J lost 4 bases, and 16 bases lay in between. Germline V lookup: CDR1 SGDLS, CDR2 YYNGEE. Written as DNA, the CDR3 is TGTGCCAGCAGCGTAGACAACACAATCCCATTCTATGGCTACACCTTC. It translates to CASSVDNTIPFYGYTF.

The V and J genes are TRBV7-8 and TRBJ2-6; 8 nucleotides match TRBD1. Trimming took 3 bases from V and 4 from J; bases not matched to a gene: 5. Germline V lookup: CDR1 SGHVS, CDR2 FQNEAQ. The CDR3 sequence is 16 residues long. The CDR3 DNA is TGTGCCAGCAGCTTGACAGGGGCTTCAGGGGCCAACGTCCTGACTTTC. It codes for CASSLTGASGANVLTF.